This TCR beta chain was identified during a study of control samples from healthy donors and cancer patients. The assay was immunoSEQ multiplex PCR, and TCRdb's table has in-frame clones only and misses some. The repertoire consists of 150,000 or so clones, with 80% to 95% occurring once and the leading ten covering around 5.4%. Germline V gene data show CDR1 as SGDLS and CDR2 as YYNGEE. The V segment lost 3 bases and the J segment 4 bases; nucleotides outside the gene matches: 5. The CDR3 is made up of 14 amino acids. This chain connects TRBV9 to TRBJ1-2; 8 positions match TRBD1. The TCR was taken from a man aged 18 to 35 in good health. Sequencing was done on a sample of blood. DNA of the CDR3: TGTGCCAGCAGCGGACTGACAGGGGTCTATGGCTACACCTTC. It specifies CASSGLTGVYGYTF.